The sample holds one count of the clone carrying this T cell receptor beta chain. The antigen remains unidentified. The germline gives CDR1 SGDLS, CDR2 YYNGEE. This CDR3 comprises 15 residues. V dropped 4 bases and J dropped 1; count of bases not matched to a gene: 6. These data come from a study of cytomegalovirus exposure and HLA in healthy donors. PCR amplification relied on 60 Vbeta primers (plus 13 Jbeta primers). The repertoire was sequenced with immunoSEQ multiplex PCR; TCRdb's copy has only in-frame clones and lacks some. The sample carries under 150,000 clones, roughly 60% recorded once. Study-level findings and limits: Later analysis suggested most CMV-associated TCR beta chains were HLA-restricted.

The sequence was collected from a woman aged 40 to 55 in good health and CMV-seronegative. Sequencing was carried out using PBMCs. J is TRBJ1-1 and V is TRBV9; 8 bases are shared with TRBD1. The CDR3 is CASSPQGARNTEAFF. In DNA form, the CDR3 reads TGTGCCAGCAGCCCTCAGGGGGCGAGGAACACTGAAGCTTTCTTT.